These 14 T cell receptor beta chains originate from one sample sequenced in a study of CD8+ T cells in alopecia areata. Reverse transcription of extracted RNA yielded cDNA, which provided the sequencing template. The protocol was immunoSEQ multiplex PCR, while the TCRdb copy is restricted to in-frame clones and leaves out a portion. This sample has more than 250,000 clones and no singletons, with 1.2% in the ten largest. Sorting relied on CD4, CD8alpha, NKG2D, NKG2ACE and other markers applied to pooled cutaneous lymph node cells. What was sequenced was CD4+ T cells sorted from a lymph node. All receptors come from a C3H/HeJ mouse with alopecia areata. These mice share the MHC haplotype H2-k.

The sample holds a few counts of this clone. Germline and genes: mouse. Read coverage stops 4 residues before the CDR3 terminus; the germline J gene supplies the remainder. The sample contains more than one DNA sequence encoding this CDR3. The chain combines TRBV13-1 with TRBJ2-2; no definite D call. Germline CDR1 reads NSHNY; CDR2 reads SYGAGN. V was clipped by 6 bases and J by 0 bases, with 3 bases between them. The CDR3 loop spans 12 amino acids. CDR3 bases read: TGTGCCAGCAACTCAAACACCGGG. Translated: CASNSNTG. The entire CDR3 is CASNSNTGQLYF.

Concerning this clone itself: Genes here carry mouse names. The read gets to within 3 residues of the CDR3 end, and the germline J gene fills in the rest. This chain connects TRBV1 to TRBJ1-6, with TRBD1 as a possible D gene (6 bases). TRBJ1-6 is sorted into the ORF group, with uncertain function. CDR3 length: 16 amino acids. Germline V gene data show CDR1 as NSQYPW and CDR2 as LRSPGD (reference sequence). The germline V and J ends were trimmed by 0 bases and 7 bases, with 13 bases remaining between them. CDR3 sequence reads: CTCSADEGGANSPLYF. CDR3 DNA, as far as it was read: TGCACCTGCAGTGCAGATGAGGGGGGGGCCAATTCGCCC.

The sample holds a few counts of this clone. The genes are named according to mouse. The sequence runs out 4 residues before the end of the CDR3; the remainder is reconstructed from the germline J gene. The gene calls are TRBV5 and TRBJ1-1; perhaps TRBD1 as D (6 bases). CDR1 is LGHNA and CDR2 is YNLKQL in the germline V gene (reference sequence). V lost 6 bases, J lost 3 bases, and 11 bases lay in between. The CDR3 is 13 residues long. The CDR3 protein is CASRRDKDTEVFF. The sequenced CDR3 bases are TGTGCCAGCAGACGGGACAAAGACACA.

This clone was counted a few times. Mouse gene names and germline throughout. The DNA ends 3 residues before the CDR3 does, and the rest of the CDR3 is filled in from the germline J gene. This chain links TRBV4 with TRBJ1-6; 8 nucleotides agree with TRBD1. TRBJ1-6 is assigned to the ORF class and has an uncertain function. CDR1 is LGHDT, CDR2 YNNKQL, per germline (reference sequence). The trim removed 4 bases at V and 7 bases at J, leaving 6 bases unmatched. The CDR3 spans 15 residues. The CDR3 spells CASSSTGERNSPLYF. Partial CDR3 DNA: TGTGCCAGCAGCTCGACAGGGGAGCGGAATTCGCCC.

This clone has more than one count but fewer than ten. Genes and germline come from the mouse. The read terminates 4 residues ahead of where the CDR3 ends, so the germline J gene completes it. This chain uses TRBV5 with TRBJ2-7; 9 positions agree with TRBD2. The CDR3 extends over 16 amino acids. Germline CDR1 LGHNA, CDR2 YNLKQL (reference sequence). J lost 1 base, V lost 0 bases, and 4 bases had no gene match. CDR3 bases read: TGTGCCAGCAGCCAAGACTGGGGGGGAGGGTCCTAT. It yields the protein CASSQDWGGGSY. The entire CDR3 sequence reads CASSQDWGGGSYEQYF.

This clone was detected a few times. Mouse names are used for the genes. The CDR3 extends 4 residues past the end of the read, so its final part is completed from the germline J gene. The rearrangement uses TRBV15 and TRBJ2-7; TRBD1 agrees at 10 bases. The CDR3 runs 15 residues. Germline loops: CDR1 SGHND, CDR2 FRSKSL. CDR3 bases read: TGTGCCAGCCCCACTACCAGACAGGGGGCGGAT. This sequence encodes CASPTTRQGAD. The CDR3 in its entirety is CASPTTRQGADEQYF.

This clone was found a few times. Gene names and germline match the mouse. The CDR3 spells CTCQDSSYNSPLYF. CDR3 DNA, as far as it was read: TGCACCTGTCAGGACAGTTCCTATAATTCGCCC. V gene TRBV1 combines with J gene TRBJ1-6, with D perhaps TRBD1 (6 bases). Read coverage stops 3 residues before the CDR3 terminus; the germline J gene supplies the remainder. TRBJ1-6 is an ORF, with its function uncertain. This CDR3 is built from 14 residues. CDR1 and CDR2 (germline): NSQYPW, LRSPGD (reference sequence). The V end was cut by 9 bases, the J end by 0 bases, with 9 bases between.

Turning to this clone: Mouse gene names apply. The CDR3 extends 4 residues past the end of the read, so its final part is completed from the germline J gene. The chain uses TRBV17 and TRBJ2-3, with TRBD2 identical over 9 bases. Trimming cost V 0 bases and J 3 bases; bases outside gene matches: 4. This CDR3 contains 16 residues. The germline V gene encodes CDR1 MNHDT and CDR2 YYDKIL. The CDR3 here is CASSRDRWGGAETLYF. CDR3 DNA (partial): TGTGCTAGCAGTAGAGATAGGTGGGGGGGCGCAGAA.

This clone was detected only a few times. Genes and germline are mouse. The CDR3 goes on 4 residues after the read ends, and that part is filled in from the germline J gene. This chain joins TRBV4 and TRBJ2-3; a possible D gene is TRBD2 (6 bases). The CDR3 has 14 residues. Germline-derived CDR1 and CDR2 are LGHDT and YNNKQL (reference sequence). V was shortened by 4 bases and J by 0 bases, with 8 bases between the two germline ends. The CDR3 loop reads CASSLLGSAETLYF. The sequenced part of the CDR3 DNA is TGTGCCAGCAGCTTACTGGGTAGTGCAGAA.

The table lists this clone with a few counts. The genes are named according to mouse. Sequencing ends 4 residues short of the CDR3 end; the germline J gene provides the rest. Other nucleotide sequences from this sample produce the same CDR3. The chain is built from TRBV19 and TRBJ1-2; a weak D match, TRBD1 (5 bases). Germline assignment: CDR1 FNHDT and CDR2 SITEND (reference sequence). The ends were cut back, 2 bases at V and 0 bases at J, with 8 bases in the middle. The CDR3 sequence is 14 residues long. This CDR3 is CASSMRGANSDYTF. The CDR3 bases that were read are TGTGCCAGCAGTATGCGGGGGGCAAACTCC.

This clone was counted only a few times. The gene names given are mouse names. The read gets to within 4 residues of the CDR3 end, and the germline J gene fills in the rest. V and J are TRBV19 and TRBJ2-5; D is perhaps TRBD1 (7 bases). CDR1 and CDR2 (germline): FNHDT, SITEND (reference sequence). The CDR3 runs 15 residues. Trimming stripped 1 base from V and 1 base from J, with 10 bases between. CDR3 loop: CASSIIGGDQDTQYF. The sequenced CDR3 bases are TGTGCCAGCAGTATAATAGGGGGCGACCAAGAC.

Points on this clone: Gene names follow the mouse nomenclature. Read coverage stops 4 residues before the CDR3 terminus; the germline J gene supplies the remainder. V is TRBV13-1 and J is TRBJ2-1; D might be TRBD2 (6 bases). The CDR3 is 13 residues long. The V end was cut by 5 bases, the J end by 3 bases, with 9 bases between. Germline V gives CDR1 NSHNY, CDR2 SYGAGN. The CDR3 sequence is CASRGLFYAEQFF. Partial CDR3 DNA: TGTGCCAGCAGGGGACTTTTCTATGCT.

The table lists this clone with a few counts. Gene names follow the mouse nomenclature. Other nucleotide sequences in the sample specify the same CDR3. The CDR3 sequence: CASSIRRGLAEQFF. The CDR3 bases that were read are TGTGCCAGCAGTATTCGGAGGGGGCTAGCT. The chain is built from TRBV19 and TRBJ2-1; D perhaps matches TRBD1 (7 bases). The CDR3 is cut off 4 residues early in the read; its end comes from the germline J gene. The CDR3 has 14 amino acids. Germline V gives CDR1 FNHDT, CDR2 SITEND (reference sequence).

To note about this clone: Gene labels here are mouse ones. Coverage ceases 4 residues before the CDR3 finishes, and the germline J gene fills in the end. The chain couples TRBV13-1 to TRBJ2-3, with 9 positions matching TRBD1. V was pared by 5 bases and J by 0 bases, with 7 bases of the junction left unmatched. Germline loops: CDR1 NSHNY, CDR2 SYGAGN. The CDR3 has 16 residues. CDR3 in amino acids: CASRPGTGSSAETLYF. Incomplete CDR3 DNA: TGTGCCAGCAGGCCCGGGACAGGGTCCAGTGCAGAA.